This TCR beta chain is from a study of regulatory T cells in long-lasting Graves disease. The study, taken as a whole, reports: Possibly, accuracy suffered from the small sample size.

This CDR3 contains 17 residues. V lost 4 bases and J lost 0; bases outside the gene matches: 11. The germline V gene has CDR1 MNHEY and CDR2 SVGAGI. Assembly of TCR beta libraries relied on iRepertoire HTBI primers together with Arm-PCR of CDR3 regions. TCRdb fed the multiplex PCR reads into MiXCR, producing one record per CDR3 protein. The sample lists some 470,000 distinct CDR3 sequences, 20% to 25% occurring once. Time point reported: persistent/refractory GD, antithyroid drugs over 5 years with positive TRAb. Isolated PBMC RNA provided the starting material for the TCR library. It was an endocrinology department in Xi'an, China, that provided the patients. This clonotype was detected many times. Antigen: not known.

Sequenced material: peripheral blood mononuclear cells (PBMCs), taken when the disease was refractory, from a patient treated with antithyroid drugs. The J gene is TRBJ2-7, the V gene TRBV6-5; TRBD1 agrees at 8 bases. The sequence was collected from a female donor with Graves disease. CDR3 bases: TGTGCCAGCAGTTCAAGGGCTTTGACAGGGGTCTCCTACGAGCAGTACTTC. Protein: CASSSRALTGVSYEQYF.